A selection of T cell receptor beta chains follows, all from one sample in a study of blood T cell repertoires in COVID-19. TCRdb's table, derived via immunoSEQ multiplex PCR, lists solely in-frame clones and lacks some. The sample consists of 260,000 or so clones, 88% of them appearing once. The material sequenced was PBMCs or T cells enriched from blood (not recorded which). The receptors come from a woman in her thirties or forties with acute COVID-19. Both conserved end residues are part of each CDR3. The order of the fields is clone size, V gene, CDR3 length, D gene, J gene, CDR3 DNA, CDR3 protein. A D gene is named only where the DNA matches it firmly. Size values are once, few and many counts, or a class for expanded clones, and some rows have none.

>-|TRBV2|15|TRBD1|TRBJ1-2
TGTGCCGGGTGGACAGGGGGCAATCGTGGCTATGGCTACACCTTC
CAGWTGGNRGYGYTF
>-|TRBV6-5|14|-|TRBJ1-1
TGTGCCAGCAGTTACCACACCCTGAACACTGAAGCTTTCTTT
CASSYHTLNTEAFF
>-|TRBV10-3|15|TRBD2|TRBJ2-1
TGTGCCATCACGGGCGGGGGGAGCTCCTACAATGAGCAGTTCTTC
CAITGGGSSYNEQFF
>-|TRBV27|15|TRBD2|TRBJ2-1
TGTGCCAGCAGTCCACGGACTAGCGGGGACAATGAGCAGTTCTTC
CASSPRTSGDNEQFF
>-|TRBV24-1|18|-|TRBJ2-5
TGTGCCACCAGTGATCCACAGGGGGGGATCCCCTTACAAGAGACCCAGTACTTC
CATSDPQGGIPLQETQYF
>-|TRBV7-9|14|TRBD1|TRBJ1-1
TGTGCCAGCAGCCAGGGACAGGGGCTCGGGAGGGCTTTCTTT
CASSQGQGLGRAFF
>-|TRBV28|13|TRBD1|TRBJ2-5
TGTGCCAGCAGTTCCCAGGGGGCAGAGACCCAGTACTTC
CASSSQGAETQYF
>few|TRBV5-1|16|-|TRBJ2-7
TGCGCCAGCAGCTTGGTCCCCAACGGTCGAATCTACGAGCAGTACTTC
CASSLVPNGRIYEQYF
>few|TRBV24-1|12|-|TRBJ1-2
TGTGCCACCAGTGATTTTAGCTATGGCTACACCTTC
CATSDFSYGYTF
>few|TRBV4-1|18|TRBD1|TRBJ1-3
TGCGCCAGCAGCCAACTGATATGGACAGGGGGCTCTGGAAACACCATATATTTT
CASSQLIWTGGSGNTIYF
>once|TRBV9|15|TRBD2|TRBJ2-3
TGTGCCAGCAGCGTAGAAGCGGGAGAGGGAAATACGCAGTATTTT
CASSVEAGEGNTQYF
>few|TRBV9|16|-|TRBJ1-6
TGTGCCAGCAGCGTAGAGGTCGGCGGAGGGGATTCACCCCTCCACTTT
CASSVEVGGGDSPLHF
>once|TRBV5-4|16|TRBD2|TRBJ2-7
TGTGCCAGCAGCTTGGCCCGACTAGCGGGAGGCTACGAGCAGTACTTC
CASSLARLAGGYEQYF
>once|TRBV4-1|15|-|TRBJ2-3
TGCGCCAGCAGCCAAGTGACAGGATCGACAGATACGCAGTATTTT
CASSQVTGSTDTQYF
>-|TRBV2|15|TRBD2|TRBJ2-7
TGTGCCAGCAGTGAAGGAATACTAGCGGCTTACGAGCAGTACTTC
CASSEGILAAYEQYF
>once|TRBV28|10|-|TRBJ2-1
TGTGCCAGCAGTCGACAGGCGGAGGTCTTC
CASSRQAEVF
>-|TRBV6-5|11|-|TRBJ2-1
TGTGCCAGCGGGAGTGGCAATGAGCAGTTCTTC
CASGSGNEQFF
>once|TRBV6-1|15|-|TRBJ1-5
TGTGCCAGCAGTGAACGGGGTGGGGGCTATCAGCCCCAGCATTTT
CASSERGGGYQPQHF
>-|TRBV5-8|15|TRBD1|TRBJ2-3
TGTGCCAGCAGCCCAGGACAGGGGGCTACAGATACGCAGTATTTT
CASSPGQGATDTQYF
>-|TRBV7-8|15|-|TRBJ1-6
TGTGCCAGCAGCTTAGTGGGCAGGGGAAATTCACCCCTCCACTTT
CASSLVGRGNSPLHF
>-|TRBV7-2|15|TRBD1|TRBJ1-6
TGTGCCAGCAGCTTAGAAGGGGGCGGGAATTCACCCCTCCACTTT
CASSLEGGGNSPLHF
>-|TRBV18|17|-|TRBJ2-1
TGTGCCAGCTCACCACCAGGGTCCCTCAGGACATACAATGAGCAGTTCTTC
CASSPPGSLRTYNEQFF
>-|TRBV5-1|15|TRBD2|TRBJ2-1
TGCGCCAGCAGCTTCTCCAGCGGGAGTGTAAATGAGCAGTTCTTC
CASSFSSGSVNEQFF
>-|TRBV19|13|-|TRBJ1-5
TGTGCCTGCGGCCTTCGGGGCAATCAGCCCCAGCATTTT
CACGLRGNQPQHF
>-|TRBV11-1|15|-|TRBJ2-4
TGTGCCAGCAGCTTAGGCCGCCGGGCCAAAAACATTCAGTACTTC
CASSLGRRAKNIQYF
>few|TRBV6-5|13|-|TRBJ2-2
TGTGCCAGCAGTTATTCAGCGGGCGGGGAGCTGTTTTTT
CASSYSAGGELFF
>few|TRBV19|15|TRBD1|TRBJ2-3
TGTGCCAGTACCCCCGGGACAGCCGTCACAGATACGCAGTATTTT
CASTPGTAVTDTQYF
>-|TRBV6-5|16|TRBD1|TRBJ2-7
TGTGCCAGCAGTTCCCTCCTACAGGGGCTAGCCTACGAGCAGTACTTC
CASSSLLQGLAYEQYF
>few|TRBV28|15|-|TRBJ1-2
TGTGCCAGCTTAGGCTCCGGGTGGACAAGAGCTGGCTACACCTTC
CASLGSGWTRAGYTF
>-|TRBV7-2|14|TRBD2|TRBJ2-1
TGTGCCAGCAGTTCGACTAGCGCGAGCGATGAGCAGTTCTTC
CASSSTSASDEQFF
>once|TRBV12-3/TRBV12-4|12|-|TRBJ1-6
TGTGCCAGCAGTTTTGGCCTTTCACCCCTCCACTTT
CASSFGLSPLHF
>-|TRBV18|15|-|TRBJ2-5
TGTGCCAGCTCACCACCAGACGACGGAGGAGAGACCCAGTACTTC
CASSPPDDGGETQYF
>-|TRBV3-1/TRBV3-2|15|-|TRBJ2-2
TGTGCCAGCAGCCAAGAGCGTGGGAACACCGGGGAGCTGTTTTTT
CASSQERGNTGELFF
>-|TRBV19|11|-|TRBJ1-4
TGTGCCAGCCGGGACTATGAAAAACTGTTTTTT
CASRDYEKLFF
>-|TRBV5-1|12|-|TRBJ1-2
TGCGCCAGCAGCGAAGACAGTTATGGCTACACCTTC
CASSEDSYGYTF
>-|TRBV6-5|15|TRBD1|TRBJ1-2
TGTGCCAGCAGTTACTCCGGACAGGGTAGGCTTGGCTACACCTTC
CASSYSGQGRLGYTF
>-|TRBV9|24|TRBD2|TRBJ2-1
TGTGCCAGCAGCGCAACGCGTTATCCGCAGGGCGGGAGCTTCATGGGGAGCTCCTACAATGAGCAGTTCTTC
CASSATRYPQGGSFMGSSYNEQFF
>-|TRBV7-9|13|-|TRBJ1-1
TGTGCCAGCAGCCCACCCGGGAACACTGAAGCTTTCTTT
CASSPPGNTEAFF
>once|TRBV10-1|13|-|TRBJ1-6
TGCGCCAGCAGTGGACAGGAGAATTCACCCCTCCACTTT
CASSGQENSPLHF
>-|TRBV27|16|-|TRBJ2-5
TGTGCCAGCAGTCCGCATCCAGGACTGATACAAGAGACCCAGTACTTC
CASSPHPGLIQETQYF
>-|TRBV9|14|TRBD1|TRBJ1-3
TGTGCCAGCAGCCGAAACAGGGGGGGAAACACCATATATTTT
CASSRNRGGNTIYF
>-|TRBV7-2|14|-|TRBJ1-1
TGTGCCAGCAGTCGGGACACCCAGGCCACTGAAGCTTTCTTT
CASSRDTQATEAFF
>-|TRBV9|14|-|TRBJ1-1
TGTGCCAGCAGCGTCCAAGGGGACTCCGGGGAAGCTTTCTTT
CASSVQGDSGEAFF
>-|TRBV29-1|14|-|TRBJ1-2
TGCAGGGTATCAATGGGGGCAGGGGCGGACGGCTACACCTTC
CRVSMGAGADGYTF
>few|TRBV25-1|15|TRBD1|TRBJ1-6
TGTGCCAGCAGTGAATATGTACAGGGGGGTGGACCCCTCCACTTT
CASSEYVQGGGPLHF
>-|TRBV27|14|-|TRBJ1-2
TGTGCCAGCAGACGCGCAGGTAGTAACTATGGCTACACCTTC
CASRRAGSNYGYTF
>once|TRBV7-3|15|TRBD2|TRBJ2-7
TGTGCCAGCAGCTTAGAGAGCGGGGCAGGTTACGAGCAGTACTTC
CASSLESGAGYEQYF
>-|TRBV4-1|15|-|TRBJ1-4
TGCGCCAGCAGCCAAGATGCAGGCATCCGGGAAAAACTGTTTTTT
CASSQDAGIREKLFF
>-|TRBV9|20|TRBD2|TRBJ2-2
TGTGCCAGCAGCGCCGAAAGGACAGGAGCTAGCGGGAGTTACACCGGGGAGCTGTTTTTT
CASSAERTGASGSYTGELFF
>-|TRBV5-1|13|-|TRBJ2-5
TGCGCCAGCAATGAAGGGGACCAAGAGACCCAGTACTTC
CASNEGDQETQYF
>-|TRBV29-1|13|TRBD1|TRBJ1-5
TGCAGCGTCCAGGGGGCAAGCAATCAGCCCCAGCATTTT
CSVQGASNQPQHF
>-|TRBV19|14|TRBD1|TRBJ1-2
TGTGCCAGCACGGACGGACAGGGGACGGGAGGCTACACCTTC
CASTDGQGTGGYTF
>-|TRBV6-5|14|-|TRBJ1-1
TGTGCCAGCAGTTACTTTAAGGGAGTGACTGAAGCTTTCTTT
CASSYFKGVTEAFF